This T cell receptor beta chain was sequenced for a study of blood T cell repertoires in COVID-19 (dated by TCRdb to about 2020). Regarding the study in general: Samples from collaborators originated in the United States, Italy and Spain and spanned both the acute and convalescent phases of COVID-19. Deeply sampled blood TCRbeta repertoires from subjects exposed to, actively infected with, or recovered from COVID-19 were included in the dataset. The repertoires were made available in a free public database intended to serve as a resource for research on the immune response to SARS-CoV-2. Where HLA class I and class II types were available, the types were taken from metadata supplied by the sample provider, not from assay-based typing. The material from the prospective study consisted of cDNA or gDNA derived from T cells, B-cell-depleted T cells, or PBMCs. Nearly every sample came with metadata listing a de-identified subject ID, COVID-19 status, age in years and sex. The samples were drawn from two sources: the first 160 participants of the ongoing ImmuneRACE study, and over 1,000 subjects contributed by 6 global collaborators.

Worth noting for this clone: Its antigen has not been determined. No much larger clone exists at a distance of one base, and base qualities are not known.

The CDR3 holds 18 amino acids from the cysteine to the phenylalanine. CDR3 DNA is the only sequence kept; it has 54 bases, read in frame from the first base. The V end gives up 2 bases and the J end 7 bases, leaving 15 bases in the junction not matched to a gene. Reading the germline V gene (reference sequence) gives CDR1 SEHNR and CDR2 FQNEAQ. TCRbeta CDR3 regions were amplified from genomic DNA using the immunoSEQ Assay, a bias-controlled multiplex PCR. Per the original workflow: Nucleated cell counts per sample were estimated from amplification of reference gene primers within the assay. To quantify the absolute abundance of each unique TCRbeta CDR3 rearrangement, sequence reads were collapsed and filtered. For each sample, productive Simpson clonality was calculated as the square root of Simpson's diversity index over productive rearrangements. TCRdb re-hosts the immuneACCESS table, in-frame sequences only. Its copies lack some clones; in the studies checked, an unresolved V gene accounts for under half of them, and the cause for the rest is not known. V, J and clone size were drawn from that table, and D and trimming were deduced from the DNA. Recorded for this sample are more than 250,000 clones; around 88% of them occurred a single time. The ten top clones hold 6% to 7% of the sample.

General findings and caveats noted by the study authors: Clinical and demographic metadata were provided uncurated, with the amount varying by source and participant.

Participants in the prospective study were enrolled through a virtual design, were aged roughly 18 to 95 years, and lived in 24 United States geographic areas. In the prospective study, participants were assigned to cohorts based on the clinical history participants reported in a screening survey and a study questionnaire. For ImmuneRACE Cohort 3, a participant was defined as recovered based on two consecutive negative NP/OP PCR tests, clearance by a healthcare professional, or resolution of symptoms. Mobile phlebotomists in the prospective study collected whole blood, serum and a nasopharyngeal or oropharyngeal swab from every participant. Additional blood draws and questionnaires over an approximately two-month period could optionally be provided by prospective study participants. Before DNA extraction, prospective study blood samples were shipped either frozen or at room temperature.

Material: PBMCs or T cells enriched from blood (not recorded which). The V and J segments used are TRBV7-9 and TRBJ2-2, and 8 junctional nucleotides match TRBD2. This receptor was obtained from a middle-aged woman who had recovered from COVID-19. Here the CDR3 is given as CASSLFFGRDFGFGELFF. In nucleotides, the sequence is TGTGCCAGCAGCTTATTTTTCGGGAGGGACTTCGGATTCGGGGAGCTGTTTTTT.